This entry lists 23 T cell receptor beta chains sequenced from one sample in a study of CD8+ T cells in alopecia areata (dated by TCRdb to between 2018 and 2020). The method was the immunoSEQ multiplex PCR assay. For TCR sequencing, RNA was extracted from every sample and reverse transcribed into cDNA to serve as template. In its TCRdb copy, this immuneACCESS table keeps in-frame sequences only and misses some clones. Where compared with another copy, unresolved V genes explain less than half of these, and the others have no known cause. The sample records 200,000 to 250,000 clones, 64% of which are singletons. The ten top clones hold roughly 4.2% of the sample. Taken with the paper, the label for time point translates to: approximately 4 weeks on oral tofacitinib. Sample treatment or condition, as interpreted from the label and publication: oral pan-JAK inhibitor, 5-10 mg twice daily. The material sequenced was CD4+ T cells sorted from blood, taken at week 4, from a patient treated with tofacitinib. These receptors were taken from a human donor with alopecia areata.

In its sample, this clone was seen a few times. The CDR3 region is CATSREGGSYEQYF. Here the CDR3 DNA reads TGTGCCACCAGCAGAGAGGGAGGTTCCTACGAGCAGTACTTC. The V and J genes are TRBV15 and TRBJ2-7; perhaps TRBD2 as D (6 bases). With 0 bases removed from V and 1 base from J, the gap between germline ends came to 7 bases. CDR3 length: 14 amino acids. Germline V gene lookup returns CDR1 LNHNV and CDR2 YYDKDF (reference sequence).

V gene TRBV7-2 combines with J gene TRBJ2-5, with D perhaps TRBD1 (5 bases). CDR3 length: 15 residues. The germline V gene encodes CDR1 SGHTA and CDR2 FQGNSA. The ends were cut back, 2 bases at V and 4 bases at J, with 14 bases in the middle. The CDR3 DNA is TGTGCCAGCAGCTTAATGAGTTTGGGGCGAGAGACCCAGTACTTC. Amino acid sequence: CASSLMSLGRETQYF.

The genes are TRBV30 and TRBJ2-5, with D possibly TRBD1 on 5 matching bases. The germline CDR1 and CDR2 sequences are GTSNPN and SVGIG (reference sequence). V was shortened by 1 base and J by 1 base, with 7 bases between the two germline ends. The CDR3 consists of 13 residues. The CDR3 nucleotides read TGTGCCTGGAGTGGGGGCTTCCAAGAGACCCAGTACTTC. It encodes CAWSGGFQETQYF.

The genes are TRBV7-3 and TRBJ2-1; no reliable D call. Germline-derived CDR1 and CDR2 are SGHTA and FQGTGA. V was trimmed by 2 bases and J by 9 bases, leaving 8 bases between them. CDR3 length: 12 amino acids. The CDR3 DNA follows: TGTGCCAGCAGCTTAGACTTCAGTGAGCAGTTCTTC. Translation: CASSLDFSEQFF. Supplemented by reference TRBV7-3 and TRBJ2-1, the full variable domain reads GAGVSQTPSNKVTEKGKYVELRCDPISGHTALYWYRQSLGQGPEFLIYFQGTGAADDSGLPNDRFFAVRPEGSVSTLKIQRTERGDSAVYLCASSLDFSEQFFGPGTRLTVL.

The chain joins TRBV7-9 to TRBJ2-5, with 7 bases matching TRBD1. V shed 5 bases, J shed 0 bases, and the junction held 9 bases outside the gene matches. The CDR3 has 16 amino acids. Germline loops: CDR1 SEHNR, CDR2 FQNEAQ (reference sequence). The CDR3 here is CASSMRPGTDQETQYF. CDR3 in DNA: TGTGCCAGCAGCATGCGCCCGGGGACAGACCAAGAGACCCAGTACTTC.

This chain joins TRBV29-1 and TRBJ2-5; D gene unclear. Trimming pared 4 bases from V and 0 bases from J, leaving 6 bases between. The CDR3 sequence is 12 residues long. Germline V gene lookup returns CDR1 SQVTM and CDR2 ANQGSEA. CDR3: CSVALDQETQYF. The CDR3 bases are TGCAGCGTTGCCCTCGACCAAGAGACCCAGTACTTC.

The genes are TRBV5-4 and TRBJ1-4; 8 bases align to TRBD1. The germline CDR1 and CDR2 sequences are SGHNT and YYREEE (reference sequence). The CDR3 covers 14 residues. Trimming cost V 5 bases and J 7 bases; bases outside gene matches: 7. The CDR3 region has the DNA TGTGCCAGCAGTAACGACAGGGGAGGTGAAAAACTGTTTTTT. The encoded protein is CASSNDRGGEKLFF. The full variable domain, completed using reference TRBV5-4 and TRBJ1-4, is ETGVTQSPTHLIKTRGQQVTLRCSSQSGHNTVSWYQQALGQGPQFIFQYYREEENGRGNFPPRFSGLQFPNYSSELNVNALELDDSALYLCASSNDRGGEKLFFGSGTQLSVL.

The chain is built from TRBV10-3 and TRBJ1-6; the D is unclear. V lost 8 bases to trimming and J lost 6 bases, with 8 bases between them. This CDR3 is 12 amino acids long. Germline V gene data show CDR1 as ENHRY and CDR2 as SYGVKD. CDR3 sequence reads: CAIQPGNSPLHF. The DNA for the CDR3 is TGTGCCATCCAACCTGGTAATTCACCCCTCCACTTT.

The chain links TRBV19 to TRBJ2-5, with D possibly matching TRBD1 (6 bases). The V gene lost 7 bases and the J gene lost 6 bases, with 18 bases spanning the gap. Per germline, CDR1 LNHDA and CDR2 SQIVND (reference sequence). This CDR3 has 14 residues. CDR3 protein: CASTSSLGGKTQYF. In DNA form, the CDR3 reads TGTGCCAGTACCAGTAGTTTAGGGGGAAAGACCCAGTACTTC.

The table lists this clone with a few counts. The genes are TRBV4-2 and TRBJ2-3, with 8 bases matching TRBD2. The CDR3 consists of 16 residues. Germline V gene data show CDR1 as LGHNA and CDR2 as YNFKEQ. J gave up 2 bases and V 4 bases, and 8 bases lay outside the gene matches. The CDR3 DNA follows: TGTGCCAGCAGCCCACGGGGGGGCGTGCCCACAGATACGCAGTATTTT. It specifies CASSPRGGVPTDTQYF.

This rearrangement joins TRBV7-2 to TRBJ1-2; D unresolved. The V end was cut by 5 bases, the J end by 7 bases, with 17 bases between. The CDR3 runs 14 residues. Germline-derived CDR1 and CDR2 are SGHTA and FQGNSA. CDR3 nucleotide sequence: TGTGCCAGCAGCGCTCAAGGAGGTGGGGTTGGCTACACCTTC. As protein: CASSAQGGGVGYTF.

In the case of this clone: Different DNA sequences within this sample yield the same CDR3. DNA of the CDR3: TGTGCCTGGAGCCCAAGGACAGTTGAGACCCAGTACTTC. Its protein product is CAWSPRTVETQYF. The chain joins TRBV30 to TRBJ2-5, with D possibly matching TRBD1 (6 bases). V shed 3 bases and J shed 5 bases, with 13 bases lying between them. Per germline, CDR1 GTSNPN and CDR2 SVGIG (reference sequence). CDR3 length: 13 residues.

This clone was detected a few times. The chain links TRBV5-7 to TRBJ2-3; either TRBD1 or TRBD2 may fit D (5 bases each). TRBV5-7 is an ORF, with its function uncertain. V was shortened by 0 bases and J by 2 bases, with 10 bases between the two germline ends. This CDR3 has 15 residues. The CDR3 loop reads CASSLGQGDTDTQYF. The DNA of the CDR3 is TGTGCCAGCAGCTTGGGGCAGGGAGACACAGATACGCAGTATTTT.

This sequence joins TRBV30 and TRBJ1-2; TRBD1 might be the D (5 bases). This CDR3 has 12 residues. Germline CDR1 and CDR2: GTSNPN and SVGIG (reference sequence). V was trimmed by 4 bases and J by 7 bases, leaving 13 bases between them. CDR3 coding DNA: TGTGCCTGGACCGGGGGGGGAAGTGGCTACACCTTC. It yields the protein CAWTGGGSGYTF.

This chain links TRBV23-1 with TRBJ1-6; no firm D call. TRBV23-1 is noted as an ORF with a role that remains uncertain. The germline V and J ends were trimmed by 3 bases and 9 bases, with 15 bases remaining between them. This CDR3 is built from 15 residues. The CDR3 is CASSHRIPRISPLHF. CDR3 bases: TGCGCCAGCAGTCATCGCATCCCTAGGATTTCACCCCTCCACTTT.

The chain has TRBV15 and TRBJ2-7, with D possibly TRBD2 on 5 matching bases. The CDR3 extends over 15 amino acids. CDR1 and CDR2 (germline): LNHNV, YYDKDF (reference sequence). Trimming took 0 bases from V and 0 from J, leaving 9 bases between them. The CDR3 loop reads CATSRDIGSSYEQYF. The DNA of the CDR3 is TGTGCCACCAGCAGAGATATTGGGAGCTCCTACGAGCAGTACTTC. Using reference TRBV15 and TRBJ2-7 for the parts outside the CDR3, the full variable domain is DAMVIQNPRYQVTQFGKPVTLSCSQTLNHNVMYWYQQKSSQAPKLLFHYYDKDFNNEADTPDNFQSRRPNTSFCFLDIRSPGLGDTAMYLCATSRDIGSSYEQYFGPGTRLTVT.

The chain couples TRBV23-1 to TRBJ1-2; D gene ambiguous. TRBV23-1 is an open reading frame, and its role is uncertain. Trimming shortened V by 0 bases and J by 4 bases, and 9 bases separated the two germline ends. The CDR3 has 14 amino acids. CDR3 DNA: TGCGCCAGCAGTCAATCACGGGCTTCCTATGGCTACACCTTC. Protein sequence: CASSQSRASYGYTF.

The chain uses TRBV29-1 and TRBJ2-1; D is unclear. Trimming removed 7 bases from V and 7 bases from J, with 14 bases in between. Looked up from germline, CDR1 is SQVTM and CDR2 is ANQGSEA. The CDR3 covers 12 residues. The CDR3 here is CSATTTKNEQFF. The CDR3 DNA reads TGCAGCGCCACTACTACTAAAAATGAGCAGTTCTTC.

The chain combines TRBV10-3 with TRBJ2-5; tentatively, D is TRBD1 (5 bases). The CDR3 sequence is 11 residues long. Deletions cut 3 bases from V and 8 bases from J, with 7 bases between. Germline loops: CDR1 ENHRY, CDR2 SYGVKD. CDR3 DNA: TGTGCCATCAGTGAAGGGGCCACCCAGTACTTC. Protein: CAISEGATQYF.

The chain is built from TRBV7-2 and TRBJ2-7; 7 bases fit TRBD2. Germline lookup yields CDR1 SGHTA and CDR2 FQGNSA. V lost 4 bases and J lost 3; bases outside the gene matches: 3. The CDR3 totals 13 residues. CDR3 in amino acids: CASSSSGVYEQYF. CDR3 DNA: TGTGCCAGCAGCTCAAGCGGGGTCTACGAGCAGTACTTC.

V is TRBV6-5 and J is TRBJ2-7, with 8 bases fitting TRBD2. With 6 bases clipped from V and 5 bases from J, the junction kept 6 bases outside the gene matches. This CDR3 has 13 amino acids. The germline gives CDR1 MNHEY, CDR2 SVGAGI. DNA for the CDR3: TGTGCCAGCAGCGCCCCGGGAGGGCACGAGCAGTACTTC. This sequence encodes CASSAPGGHEQYF.

This chain uses TRBV5-4 with TRBJ2-5; 11 bases agree with TRBD2. The germline V gene has CDR1 SGHNT and CDR2 YYREEE (reference sequence). The CDR3 has 15 residues. Trimming took 6 bases from V and 1 from J; bases not matched to a gene: 5. In DNA, the CDR3 is TGTGCCAGCACCACGGGACTAGCGGCCCAAGAGACCCAGTACTTC. It yields the protein CASTTGLAAQETQYF.

This CDR3 reads CASSMGNQETQYF. The CDR3 DNA reads TGTGCCAGCTCCATGGGGAATCAAGAGACCCAGTACTTC. The chain is built from TRBV7-6 and TRBJ2-5; D unresolved. The V end was cut by 8 bases, the J end by 2 bases, with 12 bases between. The CDR3 is 13 amino acids. CDR1 is SGHVS and CDR2 is FNYEAQ in the germline V gene.